These 10 T cell receptor beta chains were sequenced from one sample in a study of T-cell memory formation after mild COVID-19. One entry per CDR3 protein, called by TCRdb with MiXCR from the 5' RACE reads. The repertoire has about 560,000 distinct CDR3 sequences, about a sixth of them found once; the top ten carry 12%. The sample comprised PBMCs or a T cell subset sorted from them (not recorded which). The source is an adult woman who had mild COVID-19 (a few samples of this study predate the infection). Cell type and time point are not known.

The CDR3 sequence is CASSLYGTVNTEAFF. The DNA for the CDR3 is TGTGCCAGCAGTTTATATGGGACAGTGAACACTGAAGCTTTCTTT. This chain joins TRBV12-3 or TRBV12-4 and TRBJ1-1; 7 bases line up with TRBD1. V trimming: 2 bases; J trimming: 0 bases; junction bases outside the gene matches: 3. The CDR3 length is 15 residues.

The chain carries TRBV5-1 and TRBJ2-3; TRBD2 is a possible D gene (6 bases). The length of the CDR3 is 17 residues. Trimming left V 3 bases short and J 4 bases short, with 21 bases between. Germline CDR1 and CDR2: SGHRS and YFSETQ. The CDR3 protein is CASSSAEHRRDPDTQYF. CDR3 in DNA: TGCGCCAGCAGCTCGGCGGAGCACCGGCGGGATCCAGATACGCAGTATTTT.

Ten or more counts support this clonotype. The chain has TRBV20-1 and TRBJ2-7; 12 positions agree with TRBD2. Germline CDR1 DFQATT, CDR2 SNEGSKA (reference sequence). The CDR3 consists of 14 residues. J lost 1 base, V lost 5 bases, and 3 bases had no gene match. Written as DNA, the CDR3 is TGCAGTGCTTCTGGACTAGCGGGATCCTACGAGCAGTACTTC. Its translation is CSASGLAGSYEQYF.

This clonotype was recorded a few times. The chain is built from TRBV10-2 and TRBJ2-2; the match to TRBD1 covers 9 bases. The V and J ends lost 8 bases and 13 bases, in that order; junction bases with no gene match: 8. Germline V CDR1 and CDR2: WSHSY, SAAADI. The CDR3 is 12 amino acids. The CDR3 spells CASQLQGARLFF. Written as DNA, the CDR3 is TGCGCCAGCCAACTACAGGGGGCTAGGCTGTTTTTT.

This clonotype showed up just a few times. The chain links TRBV7-2 to TRBJ1-3; possible D gene TRBD1, 5 bases. The V and J ends lost 2 bases and 0 bases respectively, with 11 bases between them. This CDR3 comprises 16 residues. The germline gives CDR1 SGHTA, CDR2 FQGNSA. The CDR3 DNA sequence: TGTGCCAGCAGCTTAAATGGACAACCCTCTGGAAACACCATATATTTT. This encodes CASSLNGQPSGNTIYF.

This clonotype was seen a handful of times. This chain connects TRBV4-1 to TRBJ1-1, with TRBD1 matching over 7 bases. With 4 bases clipped from V and 5 bases from J, the junction kept 7 bases outside the gene matches. CDR1 MGHRA and CDR2 YSYEKL come from the germline V gene. The CDR3 covers 14 residues. The CDR3 coding sequence is TGCGCCAGCAGCCGCCGGGAGGGGGCGACTGAAGCTTTCTTT. It codes for CASSRREGATEAFF.

The chain couples TRBV12-3 or TRBV12-4 to TRBJ1-2; D perhaps matches TRBD1 (6 bases). The ends were cut back, 7 bases at V and 0 bases at J, with 12 bases in the middle. This CDR3 comprises 14 residues. The CDR3 is CASTVDSPNYGYTF. CDR3 sequence (DNA): TGTGCCAGCACCGTGGACAGTCCTAACTATGGCTACACCTTC.

This clonotype was counted a few times. Its ends do not fully match the called genes, so a read error is possible. The chain employs TRBV7-7 and TRBJ2-7, with 9 bases lining up with TRBD1. Germline V lookup: CDR1 SSHAT, CDR2 FNYEAQ (reference sequence). The CDR3 is 15 residues long. As DNA, the CDR3 is TGTGCTAGCAGCTTAGGGACAGGGAATCGGTACGAGCAGTACTTC. Its translation is CASSLGTGNRYEQYF.

In this sample, this clonotype turned up a few times. The V call is TRBV4-1, the J call TRBJ1-2; D call uncertain. There are 14 residues in the CDR3. The germline V gene has CDR1 MGHRA and CDR2 YSYEKL. Trimming took 0 bases from V and 7 from J, leaving 12 bases between them. The CDR3 sequence is CASSQEPGSRGYTF. For the CDR3, the DNA is TGCGCCAGCAGCCAAGAACCTGGGTCGCGTGGCTACACCTTC.

In its sample, this clonotype was seen a few times. The chain combines TRBV4-1 with TRBJ2-3, with D tentatively TRBD1 or TRBD2 (5 bases each). Germline V CDR1 and CDR2: MGHRA, YSYEKL. V lost 2 bases and J 6 bases, leaving 15 bases between the germline ends. CDR3 length: 15 amino acids. CDR3 DNA: TGCGCCAGCAGCCAACAGGGCGACGGCGGGGATACGCAGTATTTT. It is translated as CASSQQGDGGDTQYF.